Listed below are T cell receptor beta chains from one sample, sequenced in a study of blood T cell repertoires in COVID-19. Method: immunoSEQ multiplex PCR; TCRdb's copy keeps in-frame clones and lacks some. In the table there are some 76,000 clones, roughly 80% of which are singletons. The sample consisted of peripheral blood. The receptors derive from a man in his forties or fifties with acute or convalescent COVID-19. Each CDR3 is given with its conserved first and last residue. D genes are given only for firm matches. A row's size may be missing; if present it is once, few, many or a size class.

cdr3_aa: CASSDSLTGGPTGELFF
cdr3_nt: TGCGCCAGCAGTGACTCCCTTACAGGGGGGCCCACCGGGGAGCTGTTTTTT
d_call: TRBD1
clone_size: .
v_call: TRBV10-1
j_call: TRBJ2-2

cdr3_aa: CASSQDPGTEGRRNTIYF
cdr3_nt: TGCGCCAGCAGCCAAGACCCCGGGACGGAGGGTAGAAGAAACACCATATATTTT
d_call: .
clone_size: .
v_call: TRBV4-3
j_call: TRBJ1-3

cdr3_aa: CASGVYEQYF
cdr3_nt: TGTGCCAGCGGAGTCTACGAGCAGTACTTC
d_call: .
clone_size: .
v_call: TRBV2
j_call: TRBJ2-7

cdr3_aa: CASRGDSYGYTF
cdr3_nt: TGTGCCAGCAGGGGCGACAGCTATGGCTACACCTTC
d_call: .
clone_size: .
v_call: TRBV28
j_call: TRBJ1-2

cdr3_aa: CASSDRTGNSYEQYF
cdr3_nt: TGTGCCAGCAGTGATCGGACAGGGAACTCCTACGAGCAGTACTTC
d_call: TRBD1
clone_size: few
v_call: TRBV2
j_call: TRBJ2-7

cdr3_aa: CASSQDPPSGGGAGYNEQFF
cdr3_nt: TGTGCCAGCAGCCAAGACCCCCCGTCGGGCGGGGGGGCCGGATACAATGAGCAGTTCTTC
d_call: TRBD2
clone_size: .
v_call: TRBV4-2
j_call: TRBJ2-1

cdr3_aa: CATSQGRYNEQFF
cdr3_nt: TGTGCCACATCCCAGGGGCGATACAATGAGCAGTTCTTC
d_call: .
clone_size: .
v_call: TRBV6-5
j_call: TRBJ2-1

cdr3_aa: CASGTVMNTEAFF
cdr3_nt: TGTGCCAGCGGGACAGTCATGAACACTGAAGCTTTCTTT
d_call: TRBD1
clone_size: .
v_call: TRBV27
j_call: TRBJ1-1

cdr3_aa: CAAARWGGESAEAFF
cdr3_nt: TGTGCTGCAGCTCGTTGGGGGGGCGAGTCTGCTGAAGCTTTCTTT
d_call: .
clone_size: .
v_call: TRBV7-6
j_call: TRBJ1-1

cdr3_aa: CASSPPGTGRGNTIYF
cdr3_nt: TGTGCCAGCTCACCGCCCGGGACAGGGAGGGGAAACACCATATATTTT
d_call: TRBD1
clone_size: few
v_call: TRBV18
j_call: TRBJ1-3

cdr3_aa: CASRTEWTEAFF
cdr3_nt: TGTGCCAGCAGGACTGAGTGGACTGAAGCTTTCTTT
d_call: .
clone_size: .
v_call: TRBV5-6
j_call: TRBJ1-1

cdr3_aa: CASSGTGGNEQFF
cdr3_nt: TGTGCCAGCAGCGGGACAGGGGGTAATGAGCAGTTCTTC
d_call: TRBD1
clone_size: .
v_call: TRBV7-2
j_call: TRBJ2-1

cdr3_aa: CASSLIAGAGANVLTF
cdr3_nt: TGTGCCAGCAGCTTAATAGCGGGAGCTGGGGCCAACGTCCTGACTTTC
d_call: TRBD2
clone_size: .
v_call: TRBV7-3
j_call: TRBJ2-6

cdr3_aa: CASSFQGARNQPQHF
cdr3_nt: TGTGCCAGCAGCTTTCAGGGGGCAAGGAATCAGCCCCAGCATTTT
d_call: TRBD1
clone_size: .
v_call: TRBV5-4
j_call: TRBJ1-5

cdr3_aa: CASSRLPGQGTEKLFF
cdr3_nt: TGTGCCAGCAGCCGCCTCCCGGGACAGGGGACGGAAAAACTGTTTTTT
d_call: TRBD1
clone_size: .
v_call: TRBV7-9
j_call: TRBJ1-4

cdr3_aa: CASSWSGTGSDGYTF
cdr3_nt: TGTGCCAGCAGTTGGAGCGGGACAGGGTCCGATGGCTACACCTTC
d_call: TRBD1
clone_size: .
v_call: TRBV6-2/TRBV6-3
j_call: TRBJ1-2

cdr3_aa: CASSHPTGDNEKLFF
cdr3_nt: TGTGCCAGCAGCCACCCGACAGGGGACAATGAAAAACTGTTTTTT
d_call: TRBD1
clone_size: .
v_call: TRBV3-1/TRBV3-2
j_call: TRBJ1-4

cdr3_aa: CASSFPSQETQYF
cdr3_nt: TGTGCCAGCAGCTTTCCATCACAAGAGACCCAGTACTTC
d_call: .
clone_size: .
v_call: TRBV7-9
j_call: TRBJ2-5

cdr3_aa: CASRGGTGKNEQYF
cdr3_nt: TGTGCCAGCAGGGGCGGGACTGGAAAGAACGAGCAGTACTTC
d_call: .
clone_size: .
v_call: TRBV2
j_call: TRBJ2-7

cdr3_aa: CASSPERWGDGYTF
cdr3_nt: TGTGCCAGCAGCCCAGAAAGGTGGGGGGATGGCTACACCTTC
d_call: .
clone_size: .
v_call: TRBV14
j_call: TRBJ1-2

cdr3_aa: CASSFFQGRNNSPLHF
cdr3_nt: TGTGCCAGCAGTTTTTTTCAGGGAAGAAATAATTCACCCCTCCACTTT
d_call: .
clone_size: .
v_call: TRBV28
j_call: TRBJ1-6

cdr3_aa: CASTPSRGPGNTIYF
cdr3_nt: TGTGCCAGCACCCCCAGTAGGGGGCCTGGAAACACCATATATTTT
d_call: TRBD1
clone_size: .
v_call: TRBV28
j_call: TRBJ1-3

cdr3_aa: CASSWTAGIGNQPQHF
cdr3_nt: TGTGCCAGCAGTTGGACAGCGGGAATCGGCAATCAGCCCCAGCATTTT
d_call: .
clone_size: .
v_call: TRBV27
j_call: TRBJ1-5

cdr3_aa: CASSPRDRVEKLFF
cdr3_nt: TGTGCCAGTAGTCCCCGGGACAGGGTTGAAAAACTGTTTTTT
d_call: TRBD1
clone_size: .
v_call: TRBV19
j_call: TRBJ1-4

cdr3_aa: CASSPRGTGRSGELFF
cdr3_nt: TGTGCCAGCTCACCACGAGGGACAGGGCGAAGCGGGGAGCTGTTTTTT
d_call: TRBD1
clone_size: .
v_call: TRBV18
j_call: TRBJ2-2

cdr3_aa: CSARVSETQYF
cdr3_nt: TGCAGTGCTAGAGTATCGGAGACCCAGTACTTC
d_call: .
clone_size: .
v_call: TRBV20-1
j_call: TRBJ2-5

cdr3_aa: CASSPSLAPGENIQYF
cdr3_nt: TGCGCCAGCAGCCCTTCGTTGGCACCAGGGGAAAACATTCAGTACTTC
d_call: .
clone_size: .
v_call: TRBV4-3
j_call: TRBJ2-4

cdr3_aa: CASSQTRQNTGELFF
cdr3_nt: TGTGCCAGCAGCCAGACCCGACAGAACACCGGGGAGCTGTTTTTT
d_call: .
clone_size: .
v_call: TRBV5-4
j_call: TRBJ2-2

cdr3_aa: CASTLAGIPDTQYF
cdr3_nt: TGTGCCAGCACGCTCGCAGGGATCCCAGATACGCAGTATTTT
d_call: .
clone_size: once
v_call: TRBV5-8
j_call: TRBJ2-3

cdr3_aa: CSAEYGGAKYF
cdr3_nt: TGCAGTGCGGAGTACGGGGGGGCAAAGTACTTC
d_call: TRBD2
clone_size: .
v_call: TRBV20-1
j_call: TRBJ2-7

cdr3_aa: CASSPIRGGYTF
cdr3_nt: TGTGCCAGCAGCCCCATAAGGGGTGGCTACACCTTC
d_call: .
clone_size: .
v_call: TRBV6-6
j_call: TRBJ1-2

cdr3_aa: CASSSLGGSTDTQYF
cdr3_nt: TGTGCCAGCAGCTCCCTTGGCGGTTCCACAGATACGCAGTATTTT
d_call: .
clone_size: .
v_call: TRBV5-6
j_call: TRBJ2-3

cdr3_aa: CASSGGASGSYHEQFF
cdr3_nt: TGTGCCAGCTCCGGTGGAGCTAGCGGGAGTTACCATGAGCAGTTCTTC
d_call: TRBD2
clone_size: .
v_call: TRBV28
j_call: TRBJ2-1

cdr3_aa: CASSLEMGGQNYGYTF
cdr3_nt: TGTGCCAGCAGCTTAGAGATGGGTGGACAGAACTATGGCTACACCTTC
d_call: .
clone_size: .
v_call: TRBV5-6
j_call: TRBJ1-2

cdr3_aa: CASSTGLAGGYEQYF
cdr3_nt: TGCGCCAGCAGCACCGGACTAGCGGGGGGATACGAGCAGTACTTC
d_call: TRBD2
clone_size: .
v_call: TRBV5-1
j_call: TRBJ2-7

cdr3_aa: CASSQGQGYGYTF
cdr3_nt: TGCGCCAGCAGCCAAGGACAGGGTTATGGCTACACCTTC
d_call: TRBD1
clone_size: .
v_call: TRBV4-3
j_call: TRBJ1-2

cdr3_aa: CARTRKVSPYSNQPQHF
cdr3_nt: TGTGCCAGAACCCGAAAAGTTAGCCCTTATAGCAATCAGCCCCAGCATTTT
d_call: .
clone_size: .
v_call: TRBV11-2
j_call: TRBJ1-5

cdr3_aa: CASSIDAGARGTEAFF
cdr3_nt: TGTGCCAGTAGTATAGACGCAGGGGCGAGGGGCACTGAAGCTTTCTTT
d_call: .
clone_size: .
v_call: TRBV19
j_call: TRBJ1-1

cdr3_aa: CASSSLAGEAHNEQFF
cdr3_nt: TGTGCCAGCAGCTCCCTAGCGGGAGAGGCCCACAATGAGCAGTTCTTC
d_call: TRBD2
clone_size: .
v_call: TRBV11-2
j_call: TRBJ2-1

cdr3_aa: CSATTTVADNEQFF
cdr3_nt: TGCAGCGCGACGACCACGGTGGCGGACAATGAGCAGTTCTTC
d_call: .
clone_size: .
v_call: TRBV29-1
j_call: TRBJ2-1

cdr3_aa: CASSQDSGTEAFF
cdr3_nt: TGCGCCAGCAGCCAAGATTCGGGCACTGAAGCTTTCTTT
d_call: .
clone_size: .
v_call: TRBV4-3
j_call: TRBJ1-1